The 18 T cell receptor beta chains presented below share a single source sample, sequenced in a study of blood T cell repertoires in COVID-19. Method: immunoSEQ multiplex PCR; TCRdb's copy keeps in-frame clones and lacks some. The profile shows roughly 170,000 clones, approximately 84% of them singletons. The sample was peripheral blood. The origin of the receptors is a man aged 35-49 years who had recovered from COVID-19.

This chain uses TRBV6-5 with TRBJ1-5, with no clear D. This CDR3 spans 14 amino acids. Trimming removed 6 bases from V and 0 bases from J, with 9 bases in between. Germline CDR1 and CDR2: MNHEY and SVGAGI. The CDR3 DNA sequence: TGTGCCAGCAGGAGGGATAATAGCAATCAGCCCCAGCATTTT. Protein sequence: CASRRDNSNQPQHF.

The chain recombines TRBV24-1 with TRBJ2-3; D is uncertain. Between the trimmed V and J ends, which lost 5 bases and 0 bases, there was a span of 11 bases. CDR1 is KGHDR, CDR2 SFDVKD, per germline. The CDR3 extends over 15 amino acids. For the CDR3, the DNA is TGTGCCACCAGTGTGGGTGCGGCAAGCACAGATACGCAGTATTTT. It is translated as CATSVGAASTDTQYF.

V usage is TRBV27 and J usage is TRBJ2-7; no clear D gene. V shed 2 bases and J shed 2 bases, with 7 bases lying between them. Germline CDR1 and CDR2: MNHEY and SMNVEV (reference sequence). This CDR3 contains 13 residues. CDR3 DNA: TGTGCCAGCAGTTTAGGCACGACCTACGAGCAGTACTTC. Its translation is CASSLGTTYEQYF.

The chain couples TRBV29-1 to TRBJ2-1; D ambiguous. Germline V gene lookup returns CDR1 SQVTM and CDR2 ANQGSEA. Trimming cost V 4 bases and J 2 bases, with 9 bases left between them. CDR3 length: 13 residues. The CDR3 coding sequence is TGCAGCGTTGGACTTGAGACCTACAATGAGCAGTTCTTC. Its protein is CSVGLETYNEQFF.

The genes are TRBV2 and TRBJ1-1, with D possibly matching TRBD1 (5 bases). Deletions cut 6 bases from V and 0 bases from J, with 14 bases between. The CDR3 spans 15 residues. The germline V gene encodes CDR1 SNHLY and CDR2 FYNNEI. Here the CDR3 reads CASSLTDSLNTEAFF. DNA of the CDR3: TGTGCCAGCAGCCTCACAGACAGCCTGAACACTGAAGCTTTCTTT. Variable domain in full (rest from reference TRBV2 and TRBJ1-1): EPEVTQTPSHQVTQMGQEVILRCVPISNHLYFYWYRQILGQKVEFLVSFYNNEISEKSEIFDDQFSVERPDGSNFTLKIRSTKLEDSAMYFCASSLTDSLNTEAFFGQGTRLTVV.

This clone was seen once. V is TRBV7-9 and J is TRBJ2-3; 10 positions agree with TRBD1. With V trimmed by 5 bases and J by 5 bases, 10 bases remained unmatched. Germline lookup yields CDR1 SEHNR and CDR2 FQNEAQ (reference sequence). CDR3 length equals 16 residues. In DNA form, the CDR3 reads TGTGCCAGCAGCCCTTCCGGGACAGGGGTTGGAGATACGCAGTATTTT. Its protein product is CASSPSGTGVGDTQYF.

The chain recombines TRBV5-5 with TRBJ2-1, with TRBD1 matching over 9 bases. The CDR3 spans 16 residues. Unmatched junction bases numbered 5, after V lost 1 base and J lost 3 bases. Germline CDR1 reads SGHKS; CDR2 reads YYEKEE (reference sequence). DNA of the CDR3: TGTGCCAGCAGCTTGAGTCCGGGACAGGGCTACAATGAGCAGTTCTTC. This encodes CASSLSPGQGYNEQFF.

The chain recombines TRBV30 with TRBJ2-7, with D possibly being TRBD1 (6 bases). Per the germline V gene, CDR1 is GTSNPN and CDR2 is SVGIG (reference sequence). This CDR3 contains 14 residues. V was clipped by 6 bases and J by 2 bases, with 17 bases between them. The CDR3 protein is CACPTRGHPYEQYF. The CDR3, as DNA: TGTGCCTGCCCCACCCGGGGACACCCCTACGAGCAGTACTTC.

In its sample, this clone was seen once. The genes are TRBV4-2 and TRBJ2-3; the D gene is possibly TRBD1 (5 bases). This CDR3 contains 16 residues. V was clipped by 4 bases and J by 1 base, with 15 bases between them. Germline CDR1 and CDR2: LGHNA and YNFKEQ. The CDR3 DNA reads TGTGCCAGCAGCCCGCGAAGTAGGGGTCGCACAGATACGCAGTATTTT. It is translated as CASSPRSRGRTDTQYF.

V gene TRBV5-4 combines with J gene TRBJ2-3; 9 nucleotides line up with TRBD2. Trimming at V came to 4 bases and at J to 1 base, leaving 7 bases not matched to a gene. The CDR3 has 16 residues. The germline V gene has CDR1 SGHNT and CDR2 YYREEE (reference sequence). CDR3 protein: CASSIIAGVGTDTQYF. The CDR3 DNA reads as TGTGCCAGCAGCATAATAGCGGGAGTGGGCACAGATACGCAGTATTTT.

The chain carries TRBV5-1 and TRBJ2-3; 7 nucleotides match TRBD1. This CDR3 has 18 residues. V was pared by 4 bases and J by 6 bases, with 20 bases of the junction left unmatched. The germline V gene encodes CDR1 SGHRS and CDR2 YFSETQ. This chain's CDR3 is CASSGVGVDREYPDTQYF. The CDR3 region has the DNA TGCGCCAGCAGCGGGGTTGGGGTCGACAGGGAATACCCCGATACGCAGTATTTT.

Written as DNA, the CDR3 is TGTGCCAGCAGCTCGCGTACCGGACTAGCGGGGAGTTACAATGAGCAGTTCTTC. This translates into CASSSRTGLAGSYNEQFF. The chain combines TRBV11-3 with TRBJ2-1, with 12 bases identical to TRBD2. V trimming: 4 bases; J trimming: 4 bases; junction bases outside the gene matches: 11. The CDR3 runs to 18 residues. Germline V gene lookup returns CDR1 SGHNT and CDR2 YENEEA.

The V call is TRBV5-1, the J call TRBJ2-2, with 7 bases matching TRBD2. The CDR3 spans 17 residues. Germline V lookup: CDR1 SGHRS, CDR2 YFSETQ. The trim removed 5 bases at V and 1 base at J, leaving 11 bases unmatched. The CDR3 reads CASSSMHLAENTGELFF. Here the CDR3 DNA reads TGCGCCAGCAGTTCAATGCACCTAGCGGAGAACACCGGGGAGCTGTTTTTT.

CDR3: CASSGTGNQETQYF. Written as DNA, the CDR3 is TGTGCCAGCAGCGGGACAGGCAATCAAGAGACCCAGTACTTC. The rearrangement joins TRBV7-2 to TRBJ2-5; 8 nucleotides match TRBD1. This CDR3 comprises 14 residues. With V trimmed by 5 bases and J by 2 bases, 4 bases remained unmatched. Germline CDR1 is SGHTA and CDR2 is FQGNSA.

This chain links TRBV3-1 (or the pseudogene TRBV3-2) with TRBJ1-4; D uncertain. This CDR3 has 13 amino acids. V was shortened by 7 bases and J by 5 bases, with 11 bases between the two germline ends. Germline lookup yields CDR1 LGHDT and CDR2 YNNKEL (reference sequence). The CDR3 DNA reads as TGTGCCAGCACCGGAGGAAAAAATGAAAAACTGTTTTTT. Protein: CASTGGKNEKLFF.

CDR3 protein: CASRKTGVYEQYF. The CDR3, as DNA: TGTGCCAGCAGAAAGACCGGGGTATACGAGCAGTACTTC. V and J are TRBV27 and TRBJ2-7; weak D call: TRBD2 (5 bases). This CDR3 contains 13 residues. Per the germline V gene, CDR1 is MNHEY and CDR2 is SMNVEV (reference sequence). Trimming stripped 6 bases from V and 4 bases from J, with 13 bases between.

This clone was observed a handful of times. The chain couples TRBV7-3 to TRBJ1-1; 8 positions agree with TRBD1. Unmatched junction bases numbered 13, after V lost 5 bases and J lost 5 bases. Germline V gives CDR1 SGHTA, CDR2 FQGTGA. The CDR3 loop spans 16 amino acids. CDR3 in DNA: TGTGCCAGCAGCCCCCAGCCCTCCACAGGGGGGACTGAAGCTTTCTTT. This sequence encodes CASSPQPSTGGTEAFF.

This chain links TRBV27 with TRBJ1-3, with 8 bases lining up with TRBD1. Germline V gives CDR1 MNHEY, CDR2 SMNVEV (reference sequence). Losses at the gene ends were 4 bases for V and 2 bases for J; bases not matched to a gene: 10. The CDR3 is 17 amino acids. In nucleotides, the CDR3 is TGTGCCAGCAGTTCAGGCAGGGGGCACCTCCCTGGAAACACCATATATTTT. This translates into CASSSGRGHLPGNTIYF.